One sample yielded the 21 T cell receptor beta chains listed below, sequenced in a study of CD8+CD57+ T cells in acquired aplastic anemia. TCR beta VDJ combinations and CDR3 sequences were profiled from genomic DNA. TCRdb recomputed calls from the reads with MiXCR, one row per CDR3 protein. The sample yields about 180,000 distinct CDR3 sequences, around half seen once. Sequenced input: sorted CD4+, CD8+, or CD8+CD57+ T cells (not recorded which) from PBMCs. Receptors were obtained from a human donor in good health.

Worth noting for this clonotype: A read error may be the cause here, since a much bigger clone is one base away. The J gene is TRBJ2-7, the V gene TRBV6-1, with D perhaps matching TRBD1 or TRBD2 (5 bases each). The germline CDR1 and CDR2 sequences are MNHNS and SASEGT. CDR3 length: 13 amino acids. CDR3 sequence (DNA): TGTGCCAGCCTAACATTCCGGGACGGCAAGCAGCACTTC. Protein product: CASLTFRDGKQHF.

The V gene is TRBV15, the J gene TRBJ2-3; D is ambiguous. CDR3 length: 15 residues. The V gene's germline CDR1 is LNHNV and CDR2 YYDKDF (reference sequence). V was pared by 0 bases and J by 3 bases, with 10 bases between. Written as DNA, the CDR3 is TGTGCCACCAGCAGAGAAGGCGGTGCTACAGATACGCAGTATTTT. Protein sequence: CATSREGGATDTQYF.

This clonotype came up many times. This sequence joins TRBV19 and TRBJ1-4; no firm D call. This CDR3 comprises 14 residues. Trimming stripped 8 bases from V and 4 bases from J, with 14 bases between. Germline V gives CDR1 LNHDA, CDR2 SQIVND (reference sequence). CDR3 region: CASRERRDNEKLFF. CDR3 nucleotides: TGTGCCAGTCGGGAACGGCGAGATAATGAAAAACTGTTTTTT.

The chain joins TRBV25-1 to TRBJ2-3; D tentatively reads TRBD1 or TRBD2 (5 bases each). V was clipped by 3 bases and J by 2 bases, with 12 bases between them. The germline CDR1 and CDR2 sequences are MGHDK and SYGVNS. The CDR3 runs to 15 residues. The CDR3 reads CASSDGGTPTDTQYF. The DNA for the CDR3 is TGTGCCAGCAGTGATGGGGGTACCCCCACAGATACGCAGTATTTT.

The chain uses TRBV20-1 and TRBJ2-7, with D perhaps assigned TRBD1 or TRBD2 (5 bases each). V was clipped by 5 bases and J by 3 bases, with 14 bases between them. The CDR3 is 13 amino acids. CDR1 and CDR2 from the germline V gene are DFQATT and SNEGSKA (reference sequence). The CDR3 DNA follows: TGCAGTGCTCACCGGGACGCAAGCTACGAGCAGTACTTC. Translated: CSAHRDASYEQYF.

J is TRBJ2-6 and V is TRBV5-6, with TRBD2 identical over 7 bases. Germline loops: CDR1 SGHDT, CDR2 YYEEEE. This CDR3 has 18 amino acids. Germline trimming cut 4 bases from V and 0 bases from J; bases unmatched to any gene: 10. CDR3 residues: CASSGGDGIYSGANVLTF. As DNA, the CDR3 is TGTGCCAGCAGCGGGGGGGACGGGATCTACTCTGGGGCCAACGTCCTGACTTTC.

The J gene is TRBJ1-5, the V gene TRBV15, with 9 bases identical to TRBD1. Looked up from germline, CDR1 is LNHNV and CDR2 is YYDKDF (reference sequence). The V and J ends lost 2 bases and 3 bases, in that order; junction bases with no gene match: 2. The CDR3 totals 15 residues. The CDR3: CATSRRTGVNQPQHF. The CDR3 nucleotides are TGTGCCACCAGCAGACGGACAGGGGTCAATCAGCCCCAGCATTTT.

Of note for this clonotype: A single base separates this from a much larger clone, so it may be a read error. The chain couples TRBV11-1 to TRBJ2-2, with TRBD2 matching 12 bases. Germline assignment: CDR1 SGHAT and CDR2 FQDESV (reference sequence). The junction had 9 bases not matched to a gene; V was cut back by 10 bases and J by 3 bases. This CDR3 contains 16 residues. CDR3 sequence reads: CANSPTSGGYTGELFF. DNA for the CDR3: TGTGCCAACAGTCCGACTAGCGGGGGATACACCGGGGAGCTGTTTTTT. Looking up the rest from reference TRBV11-1 and TRBJ2-2 gives the full variable domain: EAEVAQSPRYKITEKSQAVAFWCDPISGHATLYWYRQILGQGPELLVQFQDESVVDDSQLPKDRFSAERLKGVDSTLKIQPAELGDSAMYLCANSPTSGGYTGELFFGEGSRLTVL.

V usage is TRBV2 and J usage is TRBJ2-3; the D is unclear. The ends were cut back, 1 base at V and 2 bases at J, with 10 bases in the middle. The germline CDR1 and CDR2 sequences are SNHLY and FYNNEI. The CDR3 is 15 residues long. This CDR3 is CASSEVGRSTDTQYF. The DNA of the CDR3 is TGTGCCAGCAGTGAAGTAGGCAGGTCCACAGATACGCAGTATTTT.

The table lists this clonotype with many counts. The chain recombines TRBV29-1 with TRBJ2-1; perhaps TRBD2 as D (5 bases). Germline CDR1 SQVTM, CDR2 ANQGSEA. Deletions cut 6 bases from V and 7 bases from J, with 13 bases between. The CDR3 totals 12 residues. The chain's CDR3 is CSVSRPGNEQFF. Here the CDR3 DNA reads TGCAGCGTGAGCCGGCCGGGGAATGAGCAGTTCTTC.

With respect to this clonotype: A read error may produce the germline difference seen at one junction end. DNA of the CDR3: TGTGCTAGCAGCTTAGTACCCCAAGGGGCTGGCTACACCTTC. Protein: CASSLVPQGAGYTF. The chain uses TRBV7-7 and TRBJ1-2; TRBD1 might be the D (5 bases). The germline CDR1 and CDR2 sequences are SSHAT and FNYEAQ (reference sequence). The CDR3 spans 14 residues.

This clonotype was seen ten or more times. This rearrangement joins TRBV29-1 to TRBJ2-7, with D uncertain. This CDR3 spans 12 amino acids. Per the germline V gene, CDR1 is SQVTM and CDR2 is ANQGSEA. Between the trimmed V and J ends, which lost 6 bases and 0 bases, there was a span of 9 bases. The CDR3 nucleotides are TGCAGCGTGGCCCCTAGCTCCTACGAGCAGTACTTC. This sequence encodes CSVAPSSYEQYF.

This clonotype has a count of ten or more. The rearrangement joins TRBV2 to TRBJ2-7; possible D gene TRBD1, 7 bases. The CDR3 sequence is 17 residues long. Germline V gene lookup returns CDR1 SNHLY and CDR2 FYNNEI. V was pared by 8 bases and J by 0 bases, with 23 bases between. CDR3 nucleotides: TGTGCCAGCGGAATGAGGGGGGACAGAGCTATCTCCTACGAGCAGTACTTC. This encodes CASGMRGDRAISYEQYF.

Only a few counts were recorded for this clonotype. The chain joins TRBV27 to TRBJ2-3, with D maybe TRBD1 (6 bases). The V gene's germline CDR1 is MNHEY and CDR2 SMNVEV (reference sequence). With 2 bases removed from V and 3 bases from J, the gap between germline ends came to 9 bases. The CDR3 runs to 14 residues. Here the CDR3 DNA reads TGTGCCAGCAGTTTAAAAGGGGGAACAGATACGCAGTATTTT. It translates to CASSLKGGTDTQYF.

This chain connects TRBV6-1 to TRBJ1-1, with D uncertain. The CDR3 loop spans 15 amino acids. V lost 6 bases to trimming and J lost 0 bases, with 14 bases between them. From germline, CDR1 is MNHNS and CDR2 SASEGT. The CDR3 is CASSLRSGMNTEAFF. The CDR3 region has the DNA TGTGCCAGCAGCCTTCGATCCGGGATGAACACTGAAGCTTTCTTT.

This clonotype was seen a handful of times. The genes are TRBV2 and TRBJ2-3; 9 nucleotides line up with TRBD2. J was trimmed by 0 bases and V by 6 bases; bases with no gene match: 7. The CDR3 is made up of 16 amino acids. Germline V gene lookup returns CDR1 SNHLY and CDR2 FYNNEI. Here the CDR3 DNA reads TGTGCCAGCAGACCCGGACTAGCGACTAGCACAGATACGCAGTATTTT. Its protein is CASRPGLATSTDTQYF.

This clonotype was counted a single time. The V call is TRBV2, the J call TRBJ2-5; D call uncertain. Deletions cut 6 bases from V and 11 bases from J, with 7 bases between. The CDR3 runs 9 residues. Germline values: CDR1 SNHLY, CDR2 FYNNEI. CDR3 region: CASRQGQYF. CDR3 in DNA: TGTGCCAGCAGGCAAGGACAGTACTTC. Full variable domain (missing parts from reference TRBV2 and TRBJ2-5): EPEVTQTPSHQVTQMGQEVILRCVPISNHLYFYWYRQILGQKVEFLVSFYNNEISEKSEIFDDQFSVERPDGSNFTLKIRSTKLEDSAMYFCASRQGQYFGPGTRLLVL.

This clonotype was picked up many times. The chain is built from TRBV19 and TRBJ2-3; 7 bases are a match to TRBD1. The germline gives CDR1 LNHDA, CDR2 SQIVND (reference sequence). CDR3 size: 16 residues. V lost 7 bases to trimming and J lost 0 bases; unmatched junction nucleotides: 10. The CDR3, as DNA: TGTGCCAGTAACCACCCGCCGGGACAGAGCACAGATACGCAGTATTTT. It translates to CASNHPPGQSTDTQYF.

The rearrangement joins TRBV5-4 to TRBJ2-2, with TRBD2 matching over 8 bases. With 1 base clipped from V and 7 bases from J, the junction kept 12 bases outside the gene matches. Germline V gene sequence: CDR1 SGHNT, CDR2 YYREEE (reference sequence). The CDR3 is 17 amino acids. Here the CDR3 DNA reads TGTGCCAGCAGCTTGAGAGCGGGAGAGAGATGGGGCGGGGAGCTGTTTTTT. Its translation is CASSLRAGERWGGELFF.

A single count supports this clonotype. With a much larger clone just one base away, this may be a read error. The CDR3 does not close with the conserved phenylalanine or tryptophan, likely indicating a read error. The J gene is TRBJ2-1, the V gene TRBV9; 8 nucleotides agree with TRBD1. Germline V CDR1 and CDR2: SGDLS, YYNGEE. The V gene end was trimmed by 4 bases and the J gene end by 5 bases; junction bases not matched to a gene: 8. The CDR3 is 15 amino acids. DNA for the CDR3: TGTGCCAGCAGCCCACCCCCGACAGGGGACAATGAGCAGTTCCTC. Its translation: CASSPPPTGDNEQFL.

The chain is built from TRBV20-1 and TRBJ1-1; D ambiguous. Germline CDR1 DFQATT, CDR2 SNEGSKA (reference sequence). This CDR3 is built from 10 residues. V shed 2 bases and J shed 6 bases, with 4 bases lying between them. The CDR3 DNA sequence: TGCAGTGCTAGACTCCCTGAAGCTTTCTTT. As protein: CSARLPEAFF.